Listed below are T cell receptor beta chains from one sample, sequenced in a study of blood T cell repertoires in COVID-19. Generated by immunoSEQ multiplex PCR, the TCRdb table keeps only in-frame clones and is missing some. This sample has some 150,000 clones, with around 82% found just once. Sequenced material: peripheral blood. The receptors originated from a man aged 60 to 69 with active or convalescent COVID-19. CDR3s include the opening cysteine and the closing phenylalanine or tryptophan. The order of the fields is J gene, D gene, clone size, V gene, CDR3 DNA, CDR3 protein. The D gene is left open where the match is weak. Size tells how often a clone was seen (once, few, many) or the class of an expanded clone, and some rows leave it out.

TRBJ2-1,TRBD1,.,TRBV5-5,TGTGCCAGCAGCGGGGGACAGGGGATTTTTGAGCAGTTCTTC,CASSGGQGIFEQFF
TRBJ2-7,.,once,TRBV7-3,TGTGCCAGCGGCACAGGGAATACCTACGAGCAGTACTTC,CASGTGNTYEQYF
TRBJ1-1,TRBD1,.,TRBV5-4,TGTGCCAGCAGCTCCGGACAGGTTCGGTTTTTTACTGAAGCTTTCTTT,CASSSGQVRFFTEAFF
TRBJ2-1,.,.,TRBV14,TGTGCCAGCACCCCCCAAGGGAGGCCCGCCTACAATGAGCAGTTCTTC,CASTPQGRPAYNEQFF
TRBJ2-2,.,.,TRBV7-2,TGTGCCAGCAGCCTCTCAGGGGAGAACACCGGGGAGCTGTTTTTT,CASSLSGENTGELFF
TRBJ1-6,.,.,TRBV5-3,TGTGCCAGAAGCTCCTTACCACCATACAGGAATTCACCCCTCCACTTT,CARSSLPPYRNSPLHF
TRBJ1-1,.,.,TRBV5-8,TGTGCCACCCACGTACAGGCGGACCGCCATTTAACTGAAGCTTTCTTT,CATHVQADRHLTEAFF
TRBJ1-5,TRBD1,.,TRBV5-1,TGCGCCAGCAGCTTGGGGACAGGGTCGGCACAGCATTTT,CASSLGTGSAQHF
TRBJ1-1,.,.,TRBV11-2,TGTGCCAGCAGCTTCCGGAGCACTGAAGCTTTCTTT,CASSFRSTEAFF
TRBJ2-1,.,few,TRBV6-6,TGTGCCAGCAGCGATCCTGACTTGCCCTACAATGAGCAGTTCTTC,CASSDPDLPYNEQFF
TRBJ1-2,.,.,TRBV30,TGTGCCTGGCTCCCGACAGAAGCCTATGGCTACACCTTC,CAWLPTEAYGYTF
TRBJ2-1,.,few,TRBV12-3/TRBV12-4,TGTGCCAGCACCGCATCGGTCTACAATGAGCAGTTCTTC,CASTASVYNEQFF
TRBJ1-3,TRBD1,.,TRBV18,TGTGCCAGCTCATTGAACCGGGACAGGGGACGCATCTCTGGAAACACCATATATTTT,CASSLNRDRGRISGNTIYF
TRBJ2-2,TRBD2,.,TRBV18,TGTGCCAGCTCACTAAGGACTAGCGGGGGAATCAACACCGGGGAGCTGTTTTTT,CASSLRTSGGINTGELFF